Below are 13 T cell receptor beta chains sequenced from a single sample in a study of T cell changes during pregnancy in multiple sclerosis. Here immunoSEQ multiplex PCR was the method, and the copy in TCRdb shows in-frame clones only, minus some. The table includes some 99,000 clones, approximately 93% detected once. The sequenced sample was peripheral blood, obtained after pregnancy. Receptors originate from a female donor with multiple sclerosis, enrolled in a pregnancy study.

This clone appeared once. The rearrangement joins TRBV27 to TRBJ2-1; D gene uncertain. The V end lost 5 bases, the J end lost 9 bases, and 14 bases lay between the germline ends. The germline CDR1 and CDR2 sequences are MNHEY and SMNVEV (reference sequence). The CDR3 contains 13 residues. The CDR3 is CASSPPRVTEQFF. Here the CDR3 DNA reads TGTGCCAGCAGTCCCCCCCGGGTCACTGAGCAGTTCTTC.

The chain carries TRBV27 and TRBJ2-1, with 9 bases identical to TRBD1. Germline trimming cut 4 bases from V and 5 bases from J; bases unmatched to any gene: 12. Germline V gene data show CDR1 as MNHEY and CDR2 as SMNVEV (reference sequence). The CDR3 has 17 amino acids. CDR3 coding DNA: TGTGCCAGCAGTTCTAGGACTATGGGACAGGGAAACAATGAGCAGTTCTTC. It translates to CASSSRTMGQGNNEQFF.

The genes are TRBV28 and TRBJ1-5; 9 positions match TRBD1. Germline lookup yields CDR1 MDHEN and CDR2 SYDVKM. The CDR3 covers 17 residues. J gave up 7 bases and V 5 bases, and 15 bases lay outside the gene matches. This CDR3 is CASSVTGGRGSLQPQHF. The DNA of the CDR3 is TGTGCCAGCAGTGTTACAGGGGGCCGAGGATCGTTGCAGCCCCAGCATTTT.

CDR3: CASSPGLAGGPSMNEQFF. In DNA form, the CDR3 reads TGTGCCAGTAGTCCGGGACTAGCGGGAGGGCCAAGCATGAATGAGCAGTTCTTC. This sequence joins TRBV19 and TRBJ2-1, with TRBD2 matching 16 bases. From germline, CDR1 is LNHDA and CDR2 SQIVND (reference sequence). J gave up 7 bases and V 5 bases, and 11 bases lay outside the gene matches. This CDR3 is 18 amino acids long.

This chain links TRBV9 with TRBJ2-7, with TRBD2 matching 8 bases. The J segment lost 6 bases and the V segment lost 3 bases, leaving 8 bases of the junction unmatched. Germline V gives CDR1 SGDLS, CDR2 YYNGEE. The CDR3 runs to 14 residues. The CDR3 reads CASSGASGSGEQYF. The CDR3 DNA reads TGTGCCAGCAGCGGGGCCAGCGGGAGTGGCGAGCAGTACTTC.

V gene TRBV10-1 combines with J gene TRBJ2-1, with TRBD1 identical over 8 bases. V lost 8 bases, J lost 8 bases, and 8 bases stayed unmatched. Germline assignment: CDR1 WNHNN and CDR2 SYGVQD (reference sequence). This CDR3 contains 13 residues. The CDR3 protein is CASGRTGFDEQFF. CDR3 nucleotides: TGCGCCAGCGGCCGGACAGGGTTTGATGAGCAGTTCTTC.

The chain employs TRBV10-3 and TRBJ1-5; 8 bases map to TRBD1. Germline assignment: CDR1 ENHRY and CDR2 SYGVKD. This CDR3 is built from 19 residues. V gave up 10 bases and J gave up 0 bases; unmatched junction bases: 20. The CDR3 nucleotides are TGTGCCAGTAGCCGGGCCGGCAGGGGGCCTGAGAATAGCAATCAGCCCCAGCATTTT. Translation gives CASSRAGRGPENSNQPQHF.

The chain employs TRBV9 and TRBJ2-7, with a possible D match to TRBD1 (5 bases). CDR3 size: 14 residues. Germline CDR1 and CDR2: SGDLS and YYNGEE. Between the trimmed V and J ends, which lost 3 bases and 0 bases, there was a span of 10 bases. DNA for the CDR3: TGTGCCAGCAGCGGCCGGACAAACTCCTACGAGCAGTACTTC. This encodes CASSGRTNSYEQYF.

The rearrangement links TRBV9 to TRBJ1-1; TRBD1 might be the D (5 bases). Germline CDR1 reads SGDLS; CDR2 reads YYNGEE. This CDR3 has 14 amino acids. Deletions cut 4 bases from V and 2 bases from J, with 12 bases between. The CDR3: CASSSAQGNTEAFF. The CDR3 nucleotides read TGTGCCAGCAGCTCCGCCCAGGGAAACACTGAAGCTTTCTTT.

The chain recombines TRBV30 with TRBJ1-3; D may be TRBD1 (5 bases). This CDR3 spans 14 amino acids. V gave up 3 bases and J gave up 0 bases, with 9 bases separating them. Germline CDR1 is GTSNPN and CDR2 is SVGIG (reference sequence). CDR3 sequence (DNA): TGTGCCTGGAGAGGGGCAGCCTCTGGAAACACCATATATTTT. This translates into CAWRGAASGNTIYF. The full variable domain, with the rest looked up from reference TRBV30 and TRBJ1-3, is SQTIHQWPATLVQPVGSPLSLECTVEGTSNPNLYWYRQAAGRGLQLLFYSVGIGQISSEVPQNLSASRPQDRQFILSSKKLLLSDSGFYLCAWRGAASGNTIYFGEGSWLTVV.

V and J are TRBV28 and TRBJ2-3, with TRBD2 identical over 7 bases. The CDR3 sequence is 13 residues long. Germline V CDR1 and CDR2: MDHEN, SYDVKM. Losses at the gene ends were 9 bases for V and 6 bases for J; bases not matched to a gene: 9. CDR3 residues: CASGGGPGDTQYF. For the CDR3, the DNA is TGTGCCAGTGGCGGGGGTCCCGGGGATACGCAGTATTTT.

This chain links TRBV19 with TRBJ1-1; D is unresolved. With 3 bases removed from V and 0 bases from J, the gap between germline ends came to 8 bases. The CDR3 covers 14 residues. The germline V gene encodes CDR1 LNHDA and CDR2 SQIVND (reference sequence). CDR3 amino acids: CASSIGQLNTEAFF. DNA for the CDR3: TGTGCCAGTAGTATTGGGCAGCTGAACACTGAAGCTTTCTTT.

V is TRBV5-1 and J is TRBJ2-1; 8 bases are shared with TRBD2. V lost 3 bases and J lost 7; bases outside the gene matches: 12. The CDR3 length is 16 residues. The germline CDR1 and CDR2 sequences are SGHRS and YFSETQ. The CDR3 loop reads CASSWGLAGGSNEQFF. The CDR3 bases are TGCGCCAGCAGCTGGGGTCTCGCGGGAGGATCGAATGAGCAGTTCTTC.